Listed here are 30 T cell receptor beta chains from one sample, sequenced in a study of blood T cell repertoires in COVID-19. Repertoires were generated with immunoSEQ multiplex PCR, while TCRdb's copy carries only in-frame clones and drops some. Of about 130,000 clones detected, 84% appear once; the ten largest clones hold 9% to 15%. Sequencing input: peripheral blood. Receptor source: a woman aged 55 to 70 with acute or convalescent COVID-19.

This chain uses TRBV27 with TRBJ1-5, with a possible D match to TRBD1 (5 bases). The CDR3 extends over 14 amino acids. Germline V gene data show CDR1 as MNHEY and CDR2 as SMNVEV (reference sequence). The ends were cut back, 8 bases at V and 1 base at J, with 12 bases in the middle. CDR3 sequence reads: CASSPWGSNQPQHF. The CDR3 DNA reads TGTGCCAGCTCCCCCTGGGGCAGCAATCAGCCCCAGCATTTT.

The chain combines TRBV18 with TRBJ2-1; 7 nucleotides align to TRBD1. V dropped 2 bases and J dropped 5; count of bases not matched to a gene: 15. The CDR3 totals 18 residues. Germline CDR1 KGHSH, CDR2 LQKENI. CDR3 sequence: CASSPVSARGGQDNEQFF. CDR3 sequence (DNA): TGTGCCAGCTCACCAGTATCGGCGAGAGGGGGCCAAGACAATGAGCAGTTCTTC.

V and J are TRBV7-8 and TRBJ1-2; D is undetermined. Trimming pared 5 bases from V and 1 base from J, leaving 8 bases between. The CDR3 has 13 amino acids. Per germline, CDR1 SGHVS and CDR2 FQNEAQ. CDR3 residues: CASSTTVNYGYTF. As DNA, the CDR3 is TGTGCCAGCAGCACAACCGTTAACTATGGCTACACCTTC.

This clone appeared once. The chain employs TRBV5-6 and TRBJ1-3; unclear D gene. The V gene lost 0 bases and the J gene lost 1 base, with 5 bases spanning the gap. This CDR3 is built from 14 residues. Looked up from germline, CDR1 is SGHDT and CDR2 is YYEEEE. CDR3 protein: CASSLVASGNTIYF. For the CDR3, the DNA is TGTGCCAGCAGCTTGGTAGCGTCTGGAAACACCATATATTTT.

The chain is built from TRBV19 and TRBJ1-5, with 7 bases matching TRBD1. This CDR3 is built from 15 residues. J lost 0 bases, V lost 6 bases, and 5 bases had no gene match. The V gene's germline CDR1 is LNHDA and CDR2 SQIVND (reference sequence). This chain's CDR3 is CASRMDRTSNQPQHF. DNA of the CDR3: TGTGCCAGTAGAATGGACAGGACTAGCAATCAGCCCCAGCATTTT.

The gene calls are TRBV7-3 and TRBJ1-5; 8 bases line up with TRBD1. The V gene end was trimmed by 6 bases and the J gene end by 4 bases; junction bases not matched to a gene: 17. This CDR3 comprises 18 residues. Germline V lookup: CDR1 SGHTA, CDR2 FQGTGA. The CDR3 loop is CASRSRGQGSRKNQPQHF. The DNA for the CDR3 is TGTGCCAGCAGATCCCGCGGACAGGGAAGTCGGAAAAATCAGCCCCAGCATTTT.

The chain combines TRBV10-3 with TRBJ1-1; D uncertain. Germline values: CDR1 ENHRY, CDR2 SYGVKD. The CDR3 contains 14 residues. V lost 10 bases and J lost 0, with 15 bases in between. CDR3 nucleotide sequence: TGTGCCACGGAGTTAAAAGGAATGAACACTGAAGCTTTCTTT. Translation gives CATELKGMNTEAFF.

The chain recombines TRBV2 with TRBJ1-5; 8 bases are a match to TRBD1. The CDR3 has 14 amino acids. With V trimmed by 6 bases and J by 7 bases, 8 bases remained unmatched. Germline V gene lookup returns CDR1 SNHLY and CDR2 FYNNEI. The CDR3 coding sequence is TGTGCCAGCAGGGCGGACAGGGTAAACCAGCCCCAGCATTTT. Translation: CASRADRVNQPQHF.

The chain carries TRBV4-1 and TRBJ1-2; no firm D call. Looked up from germline, CDR1 is MGHRA and CDR2 is YSYEKL. The CDR3 totals 12 residues. Trimming removed 1 base at V and 7 bases at J, with 7 bases between. CDR3 residues: CASSQVNSGYTF. CDR3 nucleotides: TGCGCCAGCAGCCAAGTAAATAGTGGCTACACCTTC.

This chain connects TRBV6-6 to TRBJ2-7; D uncertain. CDR1 and CDR2 (germline): MNHNY, SVGAGI (reference sequence). Trimming pared 6 bases from V and 2 bases from J, leaving 11 bases between. The CDR3 covers 13 residues. The DNA for the CDR3 is TGTGCCAGCAGCCTTGGGCCAACCTACGAGCAGTACTTC. It codes for CASSLGPTYEQYF.

The V gene is TRBV3-1 (or the pseudogene TRBV3-2), the J gene TRBJ1-1, with D possibly matching TRBD1 (5 bases). V was shortened by 4 bases and J by 5 bases, with 11 bases between the two germline ends. There are 13 residues in the CDR3. CDR1 and CDR2 (germline): LGHDT, YNNKEL (reference sequence). The CDR3 DNA follows: TGTGCCAGCAGCCTGATGGGGGGAACTGAAGCTTTCTTT. Translated: CASSLMGGTEAFF.

The chain recombines TRBV12-3 or TRBV12-4 with TRBJ1-2; TRBD1 is a possible D gene (5 bases). V was shortened by 7 bases and J by 5 bases, with 8 bases between the two germline ends. This CDR3 is 11 amino acids long. This chain's CDR3 is CASMAGYGYTF. For the CDR3, the DNA is TGTGCCAGCATGGCAGGGTATGGCTACACCTTC.

The rearrangement links TRBV6-6 to TRBJ1-3, with a possible D match to TRBD1 (5 bases). Germline lookup yields CDR1 MNHNY and CDR2 SVGAGI (reference sequence). The V end lost 2 bases, the J end lost 3 bases, and 14 bases lay between the germline ends. This CDR3 region has 16 residues. CDR3 coding DNA: TGTGCCAGCAGTTACGGGGCACCTCGGGTTGGAAACACCATATATTTT. As protein: CASSYGAPRVGNTIYF.

This chain links TRBV7-6 with TRBJ2-3; D may be TRBD2 (6 bases). Deletions cut 3 bases from V and 5 bases from J, with 24 bases between. Germline CDR1 and CDR2: SGHVS and FNYEAQ. The CDR3 is 18 amino acids. CDR3 in amino acids: CASSLTPEGGRRGDTQYF. In nucleotides, the CDR3 is TGTGCCAGCAGCTTGACGCCTGAGGGCGGCCGGCGGGGAGATACGCAGTATTTT.

The chain uses TRBV9 and TRBJ2-2; no reliable D call. The CDR3 has 14 residues. Trimming shortened V by 1 base and J by 6 bases, and 10 bases separated the two germline ends. The germline V gene encodes CDR1 SGDLS and CDR2 YYNGEE. The CDR3 DNA follows: TGTGCCAGCAGCGTACAACTCCTTCCCGGGGAGCTGTTTTTT. Translating it yields CASSVQLLPGELFF.

The chain couples TRBV30 to TRBJ2-2; TRBD1 might be the D (6 bases). This CDR3 spans 19 amino acids. The V gene lost 1 base and the J gene lost 5 bases, with 26 bases spanning the gap. Germline values: CDR1 GTSNPN, CDR2 SVGIG (reference sequence). CDR3 loop: CAWSGLPVAFRGKTGELFF. CDR3 sequence (DNA): TGTGCCTGGAGTGGCCTTCCGGTGGCTTTCAGGGGAAAAACCGGGGAGCTGTTTTTT.

Turning to this clone: The sample has other DNA sequences that encode this CDR3 too. This chain uses TRBV2 with TRBJ2-7, with D perhaps TRBD1 (6 bases). The germline V gene has CDR1 SNHLY and CDR2 FYNNEI. The CDR3 is 13 amino acids. This CDR3 is CASSVGQIYEQYV. CDR3 DNA: TGCGCCAGCAGTGTTGGACAGATCTACGAGCAGTACGTC.

This clone was picked up a small number of times. The chain joins TRBV11-2 to TRBJ1-5; D is ambiguous. The CDR3 extends over 13 amino acids. V gave up 0 bases and J gave up 6 bases, with 6 bases separating them. Germline lookup yields CDR1 SGHAT and CDR2 FQNNGV. The DNA for the CDR3 is TGTGCCAGCAGCTTAGATAACGGTCAGCCCCAGCATTTT. Amino acid sequence: CASSLDNGQPQHF.

The V and J genes are TRBV18 and TRBJ1-4; a weak D match, TRBD1 (5 bases). The CDR3 spans 15 residues. Trimming took off 4 bases at V and 0 bases at J, with 9 bases between the two ends. Germline loops: CDR1 KGHSH, CDR2 LQKENI. CDR3 nucleotide sequence: TGTGCCAGCTCACTCAGGGATGCAACTAATGAAAAACTGTTTTTT. Encoded protein: CASSLRDATNEKLFF.

V gene TRBV3-1 (or the pseudogene TRBV3-2) combines with J gene TRBJ1-1, with no clear D. There are 12 residues in the CDR3. V was clipped by 5 bases and J by 0 bases, with 4 bases between them. Germline V gene lookup returns CDR1 LGHDT and CDR2 YNNKEL (reference sequence). CDR3 region: CASSGMNTEAFF. The CDR3 DNA is TGTGCCAGCAGCGGCATGAACACTGAAGCTTTCTTT.

The V gene is TRBV27, the J gene TRBJ1-6, with 8 positions matching TRBD1. Germline V gene data show CDR1 as MNHEY and CDR2 as SMNVEV (reference sequence). The CDR3 has 15 amino acids. Losses at the gene ends were 3 bases for V and 10 bases for J; bases not matched to a gene: 8. The CDR3 region is CASSFRTGRDSPLHF. The CDR3 region has the DNA TGTGCCAGCAGTTTTCGGACAGGGCGAGACTCACCCCTCCACTTT.

The chain carries TRBV5-6 and TRBJ1-1; D remains ambiguous. Per germline, CDR1 SGHDT and CDR2 YYEEEE. V was shortened by 0 bases and J by 4 bases, with 7 bases between the two germline ends. There are 13 residues in the CDR3. CDR3 sequence: CASSLGPRTEAFF. CDR3 in DNA: TGTGCCAGCAGCTTGGGGCCTCGCACTGAAGCTTTCTTT.

This rearrangement joins TRBV2 to TRBJ1-3; weak D call: TRBD1 (5 bases). Germline assignment: CDR1 SNHLY and CDR2 FYNNEI. V gave up 5 bases and J gave up 3 bases, with 11 bases separating them. The CDR3 spans 14 residues. The CDR3 DNA reads as TGTGCCAGCAGTACCAGGGCCGATGGAAACACCATATATTTT. This gives the protein CASSTRADGNTIYF.

The CDR3 region is CASSRTAREPTDTQYF. CDR3 nucleotide sequence: TGTGCCAGTAGTAGGACAGCTAGGGAGCCCACAGATACGCAGTATTTT. The rearrangement links TRBV19 to TRBJ2-3; D possibly corresponds to TRBD1 (6 bases). Trimming removed 4 bases at V and 2 bases at J, with 16 bases between. The germline CDR1 and CDR2 sequences are LNHDA and SQIVND (reference sequence). The CDR3 extends over 16 amino acids.

V usage is TRBV10-1 and J usage is TRBJ1-1; D not resolved. The ends were cut back, 4 bases at V and 0 bases at J, with 6 bases in the middle. CDR3 size: 13 residues. The germline V gene has CDR1 WNHNN and CDR2 SYGVQD (reference sequence). CDR3 sequence (DNA): TGCGCCAGCAGTGCCCAGGTGAACACTGAAGCTTTCTTT. This encodes CASSAQVNTEAFF.

This chain connects TRBV4-1 to TRBJ2-3; D not certain. The CDR3 has 13 residues. Germline values: CDR1 MGHRA, CDR2 YSYEKL. V lost 9 bases, J lost 0 bases, and 10 bases lay in between. CDR3 nucleotide sequence: TGCGCCAGTCTAGTTCCTAGCACAGATACGCAGTATTTT. This sequence encodes CASLVPSTDTQYF.

V usage is TRBV6-6 and J usage is TRBJ1-1; D call uncertain. Trimming cost V 2 bases and J 1 base, with 11 bases left between them. The CDR3 has 15 residues. Germline CDR1 is MNHNY and CDR2 is SVGAGI (reference sequence). The CDR3 loop is CASSYPPAANTEAFF. DNA of the CDR3: TGTGCCAGCAGTTACCCCCCGGCGGCGAACACTGAAGCTTTCTTT.

V and J are TRBV5-6 and TRBJ2-3, with D possibly matching TRBD1 (6 bases). The CDR3 contains 14 residues. V was shortened by 4 bases and J by 1 base, with 10 bases between the two germline ends. Germline V CDR1 and CDR2: SGHDT, YYEEEE. The CDR3 is CASSSRQGTDTQYF. The CDR3 DNA is TGTGCCAGCAGCAGTAGACAGGGCACAGATACGCAGTATTTT. The whole variable domain, remainder taken from reference TRBV5-6 and TRBJ2-3, is DAGVTQSPTHLIKTRGQQVTLRCSPKSGHDTVSWYQQALGQGPQFIFQYYEEEERQRGNFPDRFSGHQFPNYSSELNVNALLLGDSALYLCASSSRQGTDTQYFGPGTRLTVL.

The V gene is TRBV19, the J gene TRBJ1-1; the match to TRBD1 covers 9 bases. The germline CDR1 and CDR2 sequences are LNHDA and SQIVND (reference sequence). The length of the CDR3 is 14 residues. Trimming took 7 bases from V and 4 from J; bases not matched to a gene: 7. As DNA, the CDR3 is TGTGCCAGTATGGAAACAGGGGGCGGCACTGAAGCTTTCTTT. Its protein is CASMETGGGTEAFF.

The chain combines TRBV6-4 with TRBJ1-2, with TRBD1 identical over 9 bases. CDR1 is MRHNA, CDR2 SNTAGT, per germline. The CDR3 contains 16 residues. V trimming: 0 bases; J trimming: 5 bases; junction bases outside the gene matches: 7. CDR3: CASSDSMGQGPYGYTF. The CDR3 DNA is TGTGCCAGCAGTGACTCTATGGGACAGGGCCCTTATGGCTACACCTTC.